This TCR beta chain was found in a study of T cells in Graves' hyperthyroidism and ophthalmopathy. CDR3 length: 12 amino acids. V shed 1 base and J shed 7 bases, with 8 bases lying between them. Amplification yielded TCR beta CDR3 regions, with RNA transcripts as the source. Initially, a first-round RT-PCR of the TCR CDR3 employed the HTBI primer set. TCRdb re-analysed the multiplex PCR reads in MiXCR, keeping a single row per CDR3 protein. The table shows around 580,000 distinct CDR3 sequences, with 40% to 55% occurring only once. Whole-study findings and limits: Researchers report that a 13 V-J model separated ophthalmopathy from stable hyperthyroidism.

This clonotype was picked up many times. The antigen is undetermined. The chain combines TRBV12-3 or TRBV12-4 with TRBJ2-7; D unresolved. The receptor was derived from a young woman with Graves' hyperthyroidism. The sequenced sample was peripheral blood or thyroid tissue (not recorded which). CDR3: CASSLGESEQYF. As DNA, the CDR3 is TGTGCCAGCAGTTTAGGAGAGTCGGAGCAGTACTTC.